The present T cell receptor (beta chain) was sequenced within a study of CD8 T cells in Susac syndrome. With respect to this clonotype: What it binds is unknown.

The germline V and J ends were trimmed by 6 bases and 6 bases, with 8 bases remaining between them. In germline, CDR1 is MGHDK, CDR2 SYGVNS. The CDR3 runs 11 residues. Random hexamers were used to reverse transcribe an amount of about 0.45 to 1 ug RNA. One entry per CDR3 protein results from TCRdb running MiXCR on the immunoSEQ multiplex PCR reads. The sample yields approximately 87,000 distinct CDR3 sequences, around 96% seen once. Negative magnetic isolation gave CD8+ and CD4+ cells; FACS enriched CD8+ TEMRA. Study-level points and caveats: Peak Susac CD8+ clonal expansion occurred in TEMRA cells and active patients.

The source of this sequence is a human donor with Susac syndrome. Sample: CD8+ T cells from PBMCs. This sequence joins TRBV25-1 and TRBJ1-1; the D gene is possibly TRBD1 (5 bases). The CDR3 reads CASSQGPEAFF. The CDR3 nucleotides are TGTGCCAGCAGCCAGGGACCTGAAGCTTTCTTT.